These T cell receptor beta chains were read from a single sample in a study of cytomegalovirus exposure and HLA in healthy donors. Here immunoSEQ multiplex PCR was the method, and the copy in TCRdb shows in-frame clones only, minus some. Of roughly 300,000 clones listed, around 87% are singletons. Sequenced: PBMCs. These receptor sequences come from a young woman in good health and CMV-seronegative. Each CDR3 is given with its conserved first and last residue.

v_gene	len	CDR3aa
TRBV27	18	CASSLCPGQESSYNEQFF
TRBV25-1	13	CASSGWTGGELFF
TRBV4-1	16	CASSQDSRQGPYEQYF
TRBV2	14	CASFRDYSYNEQFF
TRBV5-5	12	CASSLGLREQYF
TRBV6-1	14	CASSVRGVNTEAFF
TRBV4-3	16	CASSQGVQDFNNEQFF
TRBV28	14	CASSLRQMNTEAFF
TRBV27	13	CASSLGASQPQHF
TRBV12-5	16	CASGLVLSGMGQPQHF
TRBV14	15	CASSQVVGTPYGYTF
TRBV2	11	CASTTGYGYTF
TRBV29-1	18	CSVVGLAGGETLSNEQFF
TRBV14	18	CASSQGSSRVLSRGEQFF
TRBV7-9	14	CASSPRTSGWEQYF
TRBV4-1	16	CASSQPPSGRGNEQFF
TRBV7-9	15	CASSPRAASYNEQFF
TRBV4-1	12	CASSQGSGELFF
TRBV10-3	15	CAISEAGRASYEQYF
TRBV15	15	CATRSQDTSSQPQHF
TRBV11-2	12	CASSLEDSEAFF
TRBV6-5	12	CASRQTRETQYF
TRBV28	14	CASKAAGDTYEQYF